The present T cell receptor (beta chain) was sequenced within a study of control samples from healthy donors and cancer patients. The V end lost 4 bases, the J end lost 10 bases, and 8 bases lay between the germline ends. Germline assignment: CDR1 SGHKS and CDR2 YYEKEE (reference sequence). The CDR3 is 10 amino acids. Generated by immunoSEQ multiplex PCR, the TCRdb table keeps only in-frame clones and is missing some. Among some 74,000 clones listed, about 88% were seen once. The sequencing sample was made of blood. The J gene is TRBJ1-1, the V gene TRBV5-5; maybe TRBD1 (6 bases). The origin of this receptor is a woman between 45 and 65 years old in good health. Here the CDR3 reads CASSEGGAFF. The CDR3 nucleotides are TGTGCCAGCAGCGAAGGGGGAGCTTTCTTT.